This T cell receptor beta chain is drawn from a study of radiation and T cells in renal cell carcinoma. With regard to this clone: Its target is not known.

Overall study findings and caveats: In blood, top tumor clones expanded by 2 weeks, shrinking by 4.

J lost 0 bases, V lost 5 bases, and 4 bases had no gene match. The CDR3 loop spans 15 amino acids. Germline CDR1 SEHNR, CDR2 FQNEAQ (reference sequence). Time point defined: baseline pretreatment blood. The sample's treatment: 15 Gy SBRT to primary tumor, nephrectomy 4 weeks later. The tumor was a clear cell renal cell carcinoma. Only in-frame clones appear in the TCRdb table, and some are missing; sequencing was by immunoSEQ multiplex PCR. Of roughly 120,000 clones in the sample, around 83% were seen once. Sequencing was performed on blood, taken from a patient whose treatment included radiotherapy and nephrectomy. The chain couples TRBV7-9 to TRBJ2-7, with TRBD2 identical over 10 bases. The clonotype comes from a woman aged 60 to 75 with renal cell carcinoma. This CDR3 reads CASSIGLAASYEQYF. In DNA form, the CDR3 reads TGTGCCAGCAGCATTGGACTAGCGGCCTCCTACGAGCAGTACTTC.